This TCR beta chain was sequenced for a study of cytomegalovirus exposure and HLA in healthy donors. At the level of the study: One earlier analysis, a look at about 179 million T cells, found almost 120 million unique TCR beta sequences. From donors who were HLA-typed, an early data release held around 80 million unique TCRs.

The PCR had 60 Vbeta and 13 Jbeta primers. In the study's own analysis: Later work found 65 million to 90 million unique TCR beta chains, with around 10 million shared. The protocol was immunoSEQ multiplex PCR, while the TCRdb copy is restricted to in-frame clones and leaves out a portion. Clone size and the V and J calls come from that table; the DNA yielded D and trimming. The sample records 150,000 to 200,000 clones, approximately 80% being singletons. The V segment lost 1 base and the J segment 2 bases; nucleotides outside the gene matches: 4. The CDR3 is made up of 16 amino acids. CDR1 is MRHNA, CDR2 SNTAGT, per germline.

The source material was PBMCs. The rearrangement joins TRBV6-4 to TRBJ2-2; 7 nucleotides line up with TRBD1. The source of this sequence is a middle-aged woman in good health and CMV-seronegative. The CDR3 region has the DNA TGTGCCAGCAGTGACTTTGGGACAGCAAACACCGGGGAGCTGTTTTTT. Protein: CASSDFGTANTGELFF.